Below are 25 T cell receptor beta chains sequenced from a single sample in a study of T cell responses to AZD1222 COVID-19 vaccine. Data came from immunoSEQ multiplex PCR; TCRdb stores just in-frame clones and leaves some out. Of 150,000 to 200,000 clones listed, 80% to 90% are singletons. Material: peripheral blood, obtained on day 0 of AZD1222 vaccination. Receptors originate from an adult in good health.

The chain joins TRBV7-6 to TRBJ2-1; D not resolved. The germline gives CDR1 SGHVS, CDR2 FNYEAQ. The CDR3 sequence is 16 residues long. V lost 2 bases and J 2 bases, leaving 13 bases between the germline ends. CDR3 amino acids: CASSLRHSVTYNEQFF. DNA of the CDR3: TGTGCCAGCAGCTTAAGGCACTCCGTCACCTACAATGAGCAGTTCTTC.

The CDR3 nucleotides read TGTGCCAGCAGCCTTGATTGGGGGAATGAAGCTTTCTTT. The encoded protein is CASSLDWGNEAFF. The chain has TRBV14 and TRBJ1-1; perhaps TRBD1 as D (5 bases). In germline, CDR1 is SGHDN, CDR2 FVKESK. Trimming removed 4 bases from V and 7 bases from J, with 13 bases in between. This CDR3 contains 13 residues.

This chain links TRBV10-3 with TRBJ1-1; 8 nucleotides match TRBD1. The CDR3 has 15 residues. V lost 4 bases, J lost 2 bases, and 6 bases stayed unmatched. The V gene's germline CDR1 is ENHRY and CDR2 SYGVKD. CDR3 protein: CAISGRTGTNTEAFF. The CDR3 region has the DNA TGTGCCATCAGTGGCCGGACAGGGACAAACACTGAAGCTTTCTTT.

V and J are TRBV5-1 and TRBJ2-5; the match to TRBD1 covers 11 bases. There are 17 residues in the CDR3. V shed 4 bases and J 1 base; nucleotides not matched to a gene: 9. Per the germline V gene, CDR1 is SGHRS and CDR2 is YFSETQ. The CDR3 loop is CASSPLWTGGIQETQYF. The CDR3 DNA follows: TGCGCCAGCAGCCCACTGTGGACAGGGGGCATCCAAGAGACCCAGTACTTC.

This clone occurred once. CDR3 sequence: CASSMKAGNTIYF. For the CDR3, the DNA is TGTGCCAGTAGTATGAAGGCTGGAAACACCATATATTTT. J is TRBJ1-3 and V is TRBV19; D is undetermined. The ends were cut back, 3 bases at V and 2 bases at J, with 5 bases in the middle. CDR1 is LNHDA, CDR2 SQIVND, per germline (reference sequence). This CDR3 has 13 residues.

This rearrangement joins TRBV6-1 to TRBJ1-5; TRBD1 matches 8 bases. In germline, CDR1 is MNHNS, CDR2 SASEGT. The CDR3 is made up of 17 amino acids. Trimming took 3 bases from V and 0 from J; bases not matched to a gene: 7. CDR3 DNA: TGTGCCAGCAGTGATGGACAGGGAACTTATAGCAATCAGCCCCAGCATTTT. Translated: CASSDGQGTYSNQPQHF.

V is TRBV6-1 and J is TRBJ1-2; the D is unclear. The CDR3 runs to 14 residues. Trimming stripped 1 base from V and 5 bases from J, with 11 bases between. The germline V gene encodes CDR1 MNHNS and CDR2 SASEGT. CDR3 sequence reads: CASSEGTGTYGYTF. As DNA, the CDR3 is TGTGCCAGCAGTGAAGGAACCGGAACATATGGCTACACCTTC.

The chain carries TRBV27 and TRBJ2-7, with D perhaps matching TRBD1 (6 bases). V was trimmed by 2 bases and J by 4 bases, leaving 21 bases between them. This CDR3 is built from 17 residues. Germline CDR1 and CDR2: MNHEY and SMNVEV (reference sequence). CDR3 region: CASSLNGQGPRRYEQYF. DNA of the CDR3: TGTGCCAGCAGTTTAAATGGTCAGGGGCCGAGACGTTACGAGCAGTACTTC.

This chain joins TRBV7-3 and TRBJ2-7, with D uncertain. In germline, CDR1 is SGHTA, CDR2 FQGTGA. The CDR3 loop spans 14 amino acids. With 1 base removed from V and 2 bases from J, the gap between germline ends came to 9 bases. CDR3 sequence reads: CASSLKARPYEQYF. The CDR3 region has the DNA TGTGCCAGCAGCTTAAAGGCGCGGCCCTACGAGCAGTACTTC.

The chain joins TRBV3-1 (or the pseudogene TRBV3-2) to TRBJ2-1; unclear D gene. Germline V gene data show CDR1 as LGHDT and CDR2 as YNNKEL (reference sequence). Trimming shortened V by 2 bases and J by 5 bases, and 13 bases separated the two germline ends. This CDR3 is built from 15 residues. In nucleotides, the CDR3 is TGTGCCAGCAGCCAAAGGTTGCGGTCAAACAATGAGCAGTTCTTC. The encoded protein is CASSQRLRSNNEQFF.

A single count supports this clone. The chain links TRBV6-5 to TRBJ1-6; TRBD1 might be the D (6 bases). The CDR3 spans 14 residues. Deletions cut 6 bases from V and 5 bases from J, with 11 bases between. Germline CDR1 reads MNHEY; CDR2 reads SVGAGI. In DNA form, the CDR3 reads TGTGCCAGCAGAAGGACAGACAATAATTCACCCCTCCACTTT. It specifies CASRRTDNNSPLHF.

The chain employs TRBV28 and TRBJ1-5; D is unresolved. The V end was cut by 5 bases, the J end by 4 bases, with 9 bases between. The germline V gene encodes CDR1 MDHEN and CDR2 SYDVKM. The CDR3 loop spans 13 amino acids. Here the CDR3 reads CASSPQSNQPQHF. CDR3 DNA: TGTGCCAGCAGTCCACAATCGAATCAGCCCCAGCATTTT.

This clone appeared a single time. The J gene is TRBJ1-2, the V gene TRBV30; D gene unclear. CDR1 GTSNPN and CDR2 SVGIG come from the germline V gene (reference sequence). Trimming took 5 bases from V and 4 from J, leaving 14 bases between them. The CDR3 runs to 13 residues. This CDR3 reads CAWEQRPSYGYTF. The CDR3 DNA is TGTGCCTGGGAACAGAGGCCGAGCTATGGCTACACCTTC.

The CDR3 region is CAWTTSSYHNEQFF. CDR3 DNA: TGTGCCTGGACGACTAGCAGCTACCACAATGAGCAGTTCTTC. This rearrangement joins TRBV30 to TRBJ2-1, with 7 positions matching TRBD2. J was trimmed by 5 bases and V by 4 bases; bases with no gene match: 8. CDR3 length: 14 residues. CDR1 is GTSNPN and CDR2 is SVGIG in the germline V gene (reference sequence). The variable domain in full, completed from reference TRBV30 and TRBJ2-1, reads SQTIHQWPATLVQPVGSPLSLECTVEGTSNPNLYWYRQAAGRGLQLLFYSVGIGQISSEVPQNLSASRPQDRQFILSSKKLLLSDSGFYLCAWTTSSYHNEQFFGPGTRLTVL.

The chain combines TRBV19 with TRBJ1-6, with 8 nucleotides matching TRBD1. Trimming took 8 bases from V and 10 from J; bases not matched to a gene: 4. Germline V gene sequence: CDR1 LNHDA, CDR2 SQIVND (reference sequence). This CDR3 comprises 12 residues. CDR3 residues: CASRTGNSPLHF. The CDR3 nucleotides are TGTGCCAGTCGGACAGGGAACTCACCCCTCCACTTT.

The V call is TRBV28, the J call TRBJ2-7, with D perhaps matching TRBD1 (6 bases). Germline assignment: CDR1 MDHEN and CDR2 SYDVKM. This CDR3 is 16 amino acids long. The ends were cut back, 3 bases at V and 7 bases at J, with 22 bases in the middle. The CDR3 reads CASSFGLGTLSGEQYF. CDR3 in DNA: TGTGCCAGCAGTTTTGGATTAGGGACACTGTCCGGGGAGCAGTACTTC.

In DNA form, the CDR3 reads TGTGCCAGCAGTTACGGAGGGGGTACTGAAGCTTTCTTT. Residues: CASSYGGGTEAFF. The chain carries TRBV7-3 and TRBJ1-1; the D gene is possibly TRBD1 (6 bases). The CDR3 contains 13 residues. The germline V gene encodes CDR1 SGHTA and CDR2 FQGTGA. V lost 6 bases and J lost 5, with 13 bases in between.

The chain couples TRBV19 to TRBJ1-5; TRBD1 matches at 7 bases. The J segment lost 2 bases and the V segment lost 7 bases, leaving 20 bases of the junction unmatched. This CDR3 is 19 amino acids long. Germline V CDR1 and CDR2: LNHDA, SQIVND (reference sequence). CDR3 sequence: CASKMRGTEWGRGNQPQHF. The CDR3 DNA sequence: TGTGCCAGTAAGATGAGGGGGACAGAATGGGGACGGGGCAATCAGCCCCAGCATTTT.

The count of this clone is one. V and J are TRBV18 and TRBJ1-2; a weak D match, TRBD1 (6 bases). The V end was cut by 0 bases, the J end by 0 bases, with 8 bases between. The CDR3 totals 15 residues. CDR1 and CDR2 (germline): KGHSH, LQKENI. The CDR3 loop reads CASSPPDRSNYGYTF. CDR3 coding DNA: TGTGCCAGCTCACCACCCGACAGGTCTAACTATGGCTACACCTTC.

This clone is a singleton in its sample. The rearrangement joins TRBV19 to TRBJ1-5; D unclear. The CDR3 sequence is 15 residues long. V lost 2 bases and J 1 base, leaving 9 bases between the germline ends. Germline lookup yields CDR1 LNHDA and CDR2 SQIVND (reference sequence). The DNA for the CDR3 is TGTGCCAGTAGTATAACACGGCCGAGCAATCAGCCCCAGCATTTT. Protein product: CASSITRPSNQPQHF.

The CDR3 DNA is TGTGCCAGCAGTTACTCGAGACTAGCGGGGGGCACGACAGATACGCAGTATTTT. This translates into CASSYSRLAGGTTDTQYF. The V gene is TRBV6-2 or TRBV6-3, the J gene TRBJ2-3, with 13 bases fitting TRBD2. This CDR3 has 18 residues. After removal of 0 bases from V and 3 bases from J, the junction contained 6 bases not matched to a gene. CDR1 and CDR2 from the germline V gene are MNHEY and SVGEGT.

The J gene is TRBJ2-7, the V gene TRBV28; D is unresolved. Germline V gene sequence: CDR1 MDHEN, CDR2 SYDVKM. Trimming removed 4 bases from V and 2 bases from J, with 9 bases in between. The CDR3 contains 13 residues. The CDR3 spells CASSSPPPYEQYF. The CDR3, as DNA: TGTGCCAGCAGTTCGCCACCCCCCTACGAGCAGTACTTC.

This chain joins TRBV11-2 and TRBJ1-6; unclear D gene. The CDR3 is 12 amino acids. Germline values: CDR1 SGHAT, CDR2 FQNNGV. Between the trimmed V and J ends, which lost 3 bases and 5 bases, there was a span of 2 bases. The CDR3 bases are TGTGCCAGCAGCTTCCATAATTCACCCCTCCACTTT. It encodes CASSFHNSPLHF.

The V call is TRBV4-1, the J call TRBJ1-2; D may be TRBD1 (5 bases). V lost 2 bases and J lost 6, with 16 bases in between. CDR3 length: 15 amino acids. Germline loops: CDR1 MGHRA, CDR2 YSYEKL. CDR3 DNA sequence: TGCGCCAGCAGCCAAAGGGACCGAGCGGGGGATGGCTACACCTTC. Protein sequence: CASSQRDRAGDGYTF.

This clone was detected only once. The genes are TRBV5-1 and TRBJ2-5; tentatively, D is TRBD1 (7 bases). The V and J ends lost 2 bases and 4 bases respectively, with 12 bases between them. CDR1 and CDR2 (germline): SGHRS, YFSETQ. This CDR3 is 14 amino acids long. CDR3 protein: CASSFRQGGETQYF. In DNA, the CDR3 is TGCGCCAGCAGCTTCCGACAGGGAGGAGAGACCCAGTACTTC.